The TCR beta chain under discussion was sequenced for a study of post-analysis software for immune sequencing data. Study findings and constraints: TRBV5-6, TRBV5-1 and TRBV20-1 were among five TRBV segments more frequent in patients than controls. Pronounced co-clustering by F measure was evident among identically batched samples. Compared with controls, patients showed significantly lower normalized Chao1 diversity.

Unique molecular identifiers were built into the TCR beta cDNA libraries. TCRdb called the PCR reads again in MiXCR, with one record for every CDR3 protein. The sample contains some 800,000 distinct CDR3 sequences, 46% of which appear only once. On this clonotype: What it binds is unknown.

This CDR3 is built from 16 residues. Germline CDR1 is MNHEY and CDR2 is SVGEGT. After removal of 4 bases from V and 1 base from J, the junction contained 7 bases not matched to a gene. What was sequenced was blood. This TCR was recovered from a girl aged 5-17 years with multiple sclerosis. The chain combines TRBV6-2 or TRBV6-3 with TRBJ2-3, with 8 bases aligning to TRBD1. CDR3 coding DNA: TGTGCCAGCAGTTCCGTGGGACAGGCACGCACAGATACGCAGTATTTT. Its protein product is CASSSVGQARTDTQYF.